Presented here are 29 T cell receptor beta chains from one specimen sequenced in a study of OX40 agonist ivuxolimab in advanced cancers. Produced via immunoSEQ multiplex PCR; TCRdb's table is partial and in-frame only. The sample has about 48,000 clones, about 81% seen once. The sequenced sample was CD4+ or CD8+ T cells sorted from blood, obtained in a trial of the OX40 agonist ivuxolimab. These receptors were obtained from an adult with an advanced solid tumor such as melanoma, head and neck, liver or kidney cancer.

This clone was observed a handful of times. The J gene is TRBJ2-1, the V gene TRBV7-2; 11 bases match TRBD2. With 5 bases clipped from V and 0 bases from J, the junction kept 12 bases outside the gene matches. Germline V lookup: CDR1 SGHTA, CDR2 FQGNSA. The CDR3 has 19 residues. CDR3 in DNA: TGTGCCAGCAGCCCCCTGGCCCCTAGCGGGGGGAGCTCCTACAATGAGCAGTTCTTC. Translated: CASSPLAPSGGSSYNEQFF. Filled out from reference TRBV7-2 and TRBJ2-1, the complete variable domain reads GAGVSQSPSNKVTEKGKDVELRCDPISGHTALYWYRQSLGQGLEFLIYFQGNSAPDKSGLPSDRFSAERTGGSVSTLTIQRTQQEDSAVYLCASSPLAPSGGSSYNEQFFGPGTRLTVL.

This rearrangement joins TRBV30 to TRBJ1-2, with D hard to call. This CDR3 is built from 11 residues. V gave up 6 bases and J gave up 8 bases, with 13 bases separating them. Germline V gene data show CDR1 as GTSNPN and CDR2 as SVGIG (reference sequence). The CDR3 sequence: CACQIREGYTF. DNA of the CDR3: TGTGCCTGCCAGATCCGGGAAGGCTACACCTTC.

The genes are TRBV15 and TRBJ1-1, with TRBD1 as a possible D gene (5 bases). The ends were cut back, 0 bases at V and 6 bases at J, with 14 bases in the middle. Germline CDR1 and CDR2: LNHNV and YYDKDF (reference sequence). This CDR3 is built from 15 residues. CDR3 protein: CATSRDKHGAAEAFF. The CDR3 DNA sequence: TGTGCCACCAGCAGAGATAAGCACGGGGCCGCTGAAGCTTTCTTT. Based on the CDR3 plus reference TRBV15 and TRBJ1-1, the full variable domain is DAMVIQNPRYQVTQFGKPVTLSCSQTLNHNVMYWYQQKSSQAPKLLFHYYDKDFNNEADTPDNFQSRRPNTSFCFLDIRSPGLGDTAMYLCATSRDKHGAAEAFFGQGTRLTVV.

Only one count was recorded for this clone. The chain recombines TRBV18 with TRBJ2-1; 9 bases match TRBD2. Losses at the gene ends were 3 bases for V and 5 bases for J; bases not matched to a gene: 5. The CDR3 is made up of 15 amino acids. Germline assignment: CDR1 KGHSH and CDR2 LQKENI. This CDR3 is CASSPSGGVNNEQFF. DNA of the CDR3: TGTGCCAGCTCACCTAGCGGGGGAGTAAACAATGAGCAGTTCTTC.

V usage is TRBV7-9 and J usage is TRBJ2-5, with D perhaps given as TRBD1 or TRBD2 (6 bases each). Trimming removed 10 bases from V and 4 bases from J, with 16 bases in between. CDR3 size: 13 residues. Germline V gene sequence: CDR1 SEHNR, CDR2 FQNEAQ (reference sequence). The CDR3 protein is CANSRGVGETQYF. The CDR3 DNA reads TGTGCCAATTCGAGGGGGGTTGGAGAGACCCAGTACTTC.

About this clone itself: The same CDR3 also results from other DNA sequences found in this sample. The chain carries TRBV11-2 and TRBJ2-5, with 7 nucleotides matching TRBD2. Germline V lookup: CDR1 SGHAT, CDR2 FQNNGV. CDR3 length: 15 residues. V trimming: 3 bases; J trimming: 1 base; junction bases outside the gene matches: 5. The CDR3 DNA reads TGTGCCAGCAGCTTGGGGGGGTGGGCCCAAGAGACCCAGTACTTC. Translating gives CASSLGGWAQETQYF.

The count of this clone is one. The J gene is TRBJ1-4, the V gene TRBV30, with D hard to call. V gave up 3 bases and J gave up 10 bases, with 15 bases separating them. CDR1 is GTSNPN, CDR2 SVGIG, per germline (reference sequence). This CDR3 comprises 13 residues. CDR3 nucleotide sequence: TGTGCCTGGAGCGGCCGCGCGGGTGGAAAACTGTTTTTT. It is translated as CAWSGRAGGKLFF.

This clone was detected only once. V and J are TRBV5-6 and TRBJ1-4; unclear D gene. From germline, CDR1 is SGHDT and CDR2 YYEEEE. V was shortened by 6 bases and J by 7 bases, with 16 bases between the two germline ends. The CDR3 has 14 amino acids. In DNA form, the CDR3 reads TGTGCCAGCACCCTAGGCGGTACTGGTGAAAAACTGTTTTTT. Amino acids: CASTLGGTGEKLFF.

The chain links TRBV11-3 to TRBJ2-2, with 8 bases aligning to TRBD1. V lost 5 bases, J lost 3 bases, and 5 bases stayed unmatched. CDR1 and CDR2 (germline): SGHNT, YENEEA. CDR3 length equals 15 residues. Written as DNA, the CDR3 is TGTGCCAGCAGCCCCGGACAGGGTCACACCGGGGAGCTGTTTTTT. Translating gives CASSPGQGHTGELFF.

This clone has a handful of counts. The V and J genes are TRBV19 and TRBJ2-6, with no clear D. Deletions cut 9 bases from V and 0 bases from J, with 3 bases between. The germline V gene encodes CDR1 LNHDA and CDR2 SQIVND (reference sequence). The CDR3 spans 12 residues. CDR3 coding DNA: TGTGCCAGCTTCTCTGGGGCCAACGTCCTGACTTTC. Amino acids: CASFSGANVLTF.

For the CDR3, the DNA is TGTGCCAGCAGCGGCAGACCCCTTAACACTGAAGCTTTCTTT. It codes for CASSGRPLNTEAFF. The rearrangement uses TRBV27 and TRBJ1-1; D unresolved. CDR3 length equals 14 residues. CDR1 MNHEY and CDR2 SMNVEV come from the germline V gene (reference sequence). V dropped 6 bases and J dropped 2 bases, with 13 bases sitting between them.

The genes are TRBV4-3 and TRBJ2-3; 10 nucleotides line up with TRBD2. Germline CDR1 and CDR2: LGHNA and YSLEER. J lost 7 bases, V lost 0 bases, and 16 bases had no gene match. The CDR3 sequence is 19 residues long. CDR3 nucleotides: TGCGCCAGCAGCCAAGAGTGGACCGGGACTAGCGCCTCTCGAAATACGCAGTATTTT. Its translation: CASSQEWTGTSASRNTQYF.

This chain uses TRBV10-3 with TRBJ2-5; tentatively, D is TRBD2 (5 bases). The V end was cut by 4 bases, the J end by 5 bases, with 11 bases between. The CDR3 is made up of 13 amino acids. Germline lookup yields CDR1 ENHRY and CDR2 SYGVKD. CDR3 region: CAISGSPGETQYF. The CDR3 DNA sequence: TGTGCCATCAGTGGTAGCCCGGGGGAGACCCAGTACTTC.

This clone was seen only once. V is TRBV7-9 and J is TRBJ1-5; a weak D match, TRBD1 (5 bases). The CDR3 is 17 residues long. Germline CDR1 SEHNR, CDR2 FQNEAQ (reference sequence). The V end lost 0 bases, the J end lost 4 bases, and 16 bases lay between the germline ends. CDR3 in DNA: TGTGCCAGCAGCTTAGCCTACCGAGGGGTTGGGAATCAGCCCCAGCATTTT. It specifies CASSLAYRGVGNQPQHF.

The chain has TRBV27 and TRBJ2-5; unclear D gene. CDR3 length equals 13 residues. Per germline, CDR1 MNHEY and CDR2 SMNVEV (reference sequence). Deletions cut 6 bases from V and 4 bases from J, with 12 bases between. The CDR3 bases are TGTGCCAGCAGCTTCTCGGCCCGAGAGACCCAGTACTTC. It is translated as CASSFSARETQYF.

The chain is built from TRBV25-1 and TRBJ2-7; 8 nucleotides line up with TRBD1. This CDR3 contains 14 residues. V gave up 3 bases and J gave up 4 bases; unmatched junction bases: 5. The germline CDR1 and CDR2 sequences are MGHDK and SYGVNS. CDR3 in amino acids: CASSEDRVPYEQYF. In DNA, the CDR3 is TGTGCCAGCAGTGAGGACAGGGTGCCGTACGAGCAGTACTTC.

The chain uses TRBV7-2 and TRBJ2-7; D gene ambiguous. Germline values: CDR1 SGHTA, CDR2 FQGNSA. The V gene lost 6 bases and the J gene lost 4 bases, with 7 bases spanning the gap. The CDR3 sequence is 11 residues long. This CDR3 reads CASSPGYEQYF. In nucleotides, the CDR3 is TGTGCCAGCAGTCCAGGATACGAGCAGTACTTC.

This sequence joins TRBV20-1 and TRBJ2-7; 8 nucleotides line up with TRBD2. The CDR3 is made up of 11 amino acids. Germline V lookup: CDR1 DFQATT, CDR2 SNEGSKA (reference sequence). The J segment lost 7 bases and the V segment lost 6 bases, leaving 5 bases of the junction unmatched. CDR3 sequence (DNA): TGCAGTGCGACTAGCGCCGGAGAGCAGTACTTC. Its protein product is CSATSAGEQYF.

This sequence joins TRBV6-1 and TRBJ1-4; no clear D. With 3 bases removed from V and 13 bases from J, the gap between germline ends came to 15 bases. Germline CDR1 reads MNHNS; CDR2 reads SASEGT. The CDR3 runs to 13 residues. The CDR3 loop reads CASSDLVRGGLFF. The CDR3 nucleotides are TGTGCCAGCAGTGATTTGGTGCGCGGTGGACTGTTTTTT.

This chain links TRBV6-5 with TRBJ2-2, with D possibly matching TRBD2 (5 bases). Germline V lookup: CDR1 MNHEY, CDR2 SVGAGI. The CDR3 is made up of 14 amino acids. The V gene lost 6 bases and the J gene lost 0 bases, with 8 bases spanning the gap. Here the CDR3 reads CASSDYPNTGELFF. The CDR3 DNA sequence: TGTGCCAGCAGCGACTACCCGAACACCGGGGAGCTGTTTTTT.

The genes are TRBV7-3 and TRBJ1-1; D gene ambiguous. The CDR3 is 14 residues long. V was shortened by 3 bases and J by 4 bases, with 12 bases between the two germline ends. Per the germline V gene, CDR1 is SGHTA and CDR2 is FQGTGA. The CDR3 here is CASSFSEGGTEAFF. The DNA for the CDR3 is TGTGCCAGCAGCTTCAGTGAGGGTGGCACTGAAGCTTTCTTT.

The chain carries TRBV5-6 and TRBJ2-3; 9 bases match TRBD2. Germline-derived CDR1 and CDR2 are SGHDT and YYEEEE. This CDR3 spans 15 amino acids. Trimming took 0 bases from V and 3 from J; bases not matched to a gene: 2. The CDR3 sequence is CASSLGLAETDTQYF. The CDR3 nucleotides are TGTGCCAGCAGCTTGGGACTAGCGGAAACAGATACGCAGTATTTT.

The chain has TRBV7-2 and TRBJ1-2; TRBD1 is a possible D gene (6 bases). From germline, CDR1 is SGHTA and CDR2 FQGNSA. The CDR3 covers 13 residues. The V end was cut by 5 bases, the J end by 8 bases, with 15 bases between. This CDR3 reads CASSHPGGRGYTF. In nucleotides, the CDR3 is TGTGCCAGCAGCCACCCGGGGGGGCGGGGCTACACCTTC.

The genes are TRBV7-2 and TRBJ2-7, with D hard to call. Germline V gene lookup returns CDR1 SGHTA and CDR2 FQGNSA. This CDR3 has 14 residues. The germline V and J ends were trimmed by 5 bases and 4 bases, with 15 bases remaining between them. The CDR3 DNA is TGTGCCAGCAGCCCAGACCGAGGAGCTTACGAGCAGTACTTC. As protein: CASSPDRGAYEQYF.

This sequence joins TRBV6-4 and TRBJ1-5, with a possible D match to TRBD1 (5 bases). Germline CDR1 and CDR2: MRHNA and SNTAGT. The CDR3 sequence is 16 residues long. Trimming removed 0 bases from V and 2 bases from J, with 11 bases in between. The CDR3 loop reads CASSDSEGKCNQPQHF. In DNA, the CDR3 is TGTGCCAGCAGTGACTCTGAGGGGAAGTGCAATCAGCCCCAGCATTTT.

This clone was detected a few times. The chain carries TRBV30 and TRBJ1-3; D is ambiguous. Trimming removed 1 base at V and 0 bases at J, with 13 bases between. This CDR3 is 16 amino acids long. CDR1 GTSNPN and CDR2 SVGIG come from the germline V gene (reference sequence). CDR3 coding DNA: TGTGCCTGGAGTGACGGTGGCCCGAACTCTGGAAACACCATATATTTT. Translated: CAWSDGGPNSGNTIYF.

The chain links TRBV19 to TRBJ2-1, with TRBD2 identical over 7 bases. The germline CDR1 and CDR2 sequences are LNHDA and SQIVND (reference sequence). The CDR3 spans 15 residues. Trimming at V came to 4 bases and at J to 5 bases, leaving 8 bases not matched to a gene. As DNA, the CDR3 is TGTGCCAGTAGTAGGGCTAGCGGAAACAACAATGAGCAGTTCTTC. Encoded protein: CASSRASGNNNEQFF.

This rearrangement joins TRBV5-1 to TRBJ1-2; 10 positions agree with TRBD1. CDR1 and CDR2 from the germline V gene are SGHRS and YFSETQ. The CDR3 spans 14 residues. After removal of 6 bases from V and 2 bases from J, the junction contained 4 bases not matched to a gene. The CDR3 DNA reads as TGCGCCAGCAATTCGGGACAGGGGAACTATGGCTACACCTTC. The encoded protein is CASNSGQGNYGYTF.

The chain has TRBV4-3 and TRBJ2-6; the D gene is possibly TRBD1 (5 bases). The CDR3 length is 20 residues. Trimming removed 0 bases at V and 0 bases at J, with 18 bases between. Germline V gene lookup returns CDR1 LGHNA and CDR2 YSLEER. Here the CDR3 reads CASSQEIVAWGLSGANVLTF. The CDR3 DNA sequence: TGCGCCAGCAGCCAAGAAATTGTCGCCTGGGGCCTCTCTGGGGCCAACGTCCTGACTTTC.